These T cell receptor beta chains were read from a single sample in a study of blood T cell repertoires in COVID-19. Clones were sequenced by immunoSEQ multiplex PCR, and TCRdb holds only the in-frame ones, with some missing. The table has 200,000 to 250,000 clones, 75% to 90% seen once. The sample was peripheral blood. Receptor source: a man aged 60-69 years who had recovered from COVID-19. The CDR3 runs from the conserved cysteine through the conserved F or W.

j_gene: TRBJ2-5; v_gene: TRBV5-5; CDR3aa: CASSSQGARQETQYF
j_gene: TRBJ1-1; v_gene: TRBV11-1; CDR3aa: CASSLPRGTEAFF
j_gene: TRBJ2-1; v_gene: TRBV19; CDR3aa: CASSIDLAGGQNEQFF
j_gene: TRBJ2-5; v_gene: TRBV10-3; CDR3aa: CAISATSGSSQETQYF
j_gene: TRBJ2-7; v_gene: TRBV30; CDR3aa: CACSGTRKGYEQYF
j_gene: TRBJ2-1; v_gene: TRBV6-1; CDR3aa: CASSEARGTSYNEQFF
j_gene: TRBJ2-1; v_gene: TRBV5-1; CDR3aa: CASSSSGTWDNEQFF
j_gene: TRBJ1-1; v_gene: TRBV11-2; CDR3aa: CASSRNDRGRENTEAFF
j_gene: TRBJ1-5; v_gene: TRBV11-2; CDR3aa: CASSLAPTGGQPQHF
j_gene: TRBJ2-2; v_gene: TRBV5-1; CDR3aa: CASSTGQGPGELFF
j_gene: TRBJ2-7; v_gene: TRBV5-1; CDR3aa: CASSLEGPDPHEQYF
j_gene: TRBJ1-4; v_gene: TRBV9; CDR3aa: CASSVQGAGNEKLFF
j_gene: TRBJ1-2; v_gene: TRBV12-3/TRBV12-4; CDR3aa: CASSLQGALGYTF
j_gene: TRBJ2-7; v_gene: TRBV7-2; CDR3aa: CASSLKVGRAYEQYF
j_gene: TRBJ1-2; v_gene: TRBV15; CDR3aa: CATSSEVAGFYGYTF
j_gene: TRBJ2-5; v_gene: TRBV2; CDR3aa: CASRDRYQETQYF
j_gene: TRBJ2-2; v_gene: TRBV3-1/TRBV3-2; CDR3aa: CASSQVAMDSAIPNTGELFF
j_gene: TRBJ1-6; v_gene: TRBV25-1; CDR3aa: CASSESRAGLGPLHF
j_gene: TRBJ2-7; v_gene: TRBV5-1; CDR3aa: CASSLVGTSGYEQYF
j_gene: TRBJ2-7; v_gene: TRBV6-5; CDR3aa: CASSPKGLTYEQYF
j_gene: TRBJ1-5; v_gene: TRBV7-2; CDR3aa: CASSPRGHAVNQPQHF